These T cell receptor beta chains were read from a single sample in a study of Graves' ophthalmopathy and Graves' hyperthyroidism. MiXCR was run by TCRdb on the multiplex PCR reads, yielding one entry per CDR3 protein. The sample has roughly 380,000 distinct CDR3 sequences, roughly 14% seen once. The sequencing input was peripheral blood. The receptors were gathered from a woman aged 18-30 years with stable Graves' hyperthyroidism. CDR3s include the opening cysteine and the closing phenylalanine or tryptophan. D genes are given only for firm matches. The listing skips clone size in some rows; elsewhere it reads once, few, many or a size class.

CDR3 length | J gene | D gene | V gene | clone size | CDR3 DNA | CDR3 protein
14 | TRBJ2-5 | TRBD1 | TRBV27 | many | TGTGCCAGCAGTTTCGGACAGGGTGGGGAGACCCAGTACTTC | CASSFGQGGETQYF
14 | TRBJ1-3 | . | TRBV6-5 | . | TGTGCCAGCAGTTACTCGGGATCTGGAAACACCATATATTTT | CASSYSGSGNTIYF
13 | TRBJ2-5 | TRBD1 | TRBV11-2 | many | TGTGCCAGCAGCGCCGGACAGGGTCAGACCCAGTACTTC | CASSAGQGQTQYF
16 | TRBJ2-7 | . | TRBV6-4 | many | TGTGCCAGCAGATCCCCGGGACACCAATACTCCTACGAGCAGTACTTC | CASRSPGHQYSYEQYF
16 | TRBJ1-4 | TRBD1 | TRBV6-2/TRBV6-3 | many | TGTGCCAGCAGTTACTCGGCGGACAGGGGATCCGAAAAACTGTTTTTT | CASSYSADRGSEKLFF
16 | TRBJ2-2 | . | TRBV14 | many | TGTGCCAGCAGCCCTCCCCCTACCCGAGGCACCGGGGAGCTGTTTTTT | CASSPPPTRGTGELFF
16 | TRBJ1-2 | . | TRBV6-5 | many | TGTGCCAGCAGTTACCGGCCAGTCACCCTAAACTATGGCTACACCTTC | CASSYRPVTLNYGYTF
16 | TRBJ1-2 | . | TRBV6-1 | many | TGTGCCAGCAGTGAACGGGACTCAAGCCGACTCTATGGCTACACCTTC | CASSERDSSRLYGYTF
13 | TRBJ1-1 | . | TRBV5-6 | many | TGTGCCAGCAGCTTGTCTACGCTGATTGAAGCTTTCTTT | CASSLSTLIEAFF
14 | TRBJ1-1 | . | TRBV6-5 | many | TGTGCCAGCAGTTACTCCACCTTGAACACTGAAGCTTTCTTT | CASSYSTLNTEAFF
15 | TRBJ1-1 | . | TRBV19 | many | TGTGCCAGCACACCTATGGGGGGGACGAACACTGAAGCTTTCTTT | CASTPMGGTNTEAFF
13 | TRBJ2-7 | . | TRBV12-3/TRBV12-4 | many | TGTGCCAGCAGTTTCGTACAGGGCTACGAGCAGTACTTC | CASSFVQGYEQYF
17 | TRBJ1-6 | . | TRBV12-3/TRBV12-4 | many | TGTGCCAGCAGTTTAAGGCAGGCCATTTCAGGGAATTCACCCCTCCACTTT | CASSLRQAISGNSPLHF